The 20 T cell receptor beta chains reported below all come from one sample, sequenced in a study of T cell responses to AZD1222 COVID-19 vaccine. Only in-frame clones appear in the TCRdb table, and some are missing; sequencing was by immunoSEQ multiplex PCR. The data contain roughly 150,000 clones, 94% of them singletons. The material was peripheral blood, obtained 28 days after the second AZD1222 dose. The source is an adult who received the AZD1222 COVID-19 vaccine.

The chain has TRBV24-1 and TRBJ2-1; 14 positions agree with TRBD2. CDR3 size: 16 residues. The ends lost 1 base at V and 8 bases at J; junction bases unmatched: 3. Germline V gene data show CDR1 as KGHDR and CDR2 as SFDVKD. The CDR3 DNA reads TGTGCCACCAGTGATTTCGGGACTAGCGGGAGTTATGAGCAGTTCTTC. Its protein product is CATSDFGTSGSYEQFF.

The genes are TRBV12-3 or TRBV12-4 and TRBJ2-1; TRBD2 matches at 7 bases. After removal of 4 bases from V and 14 bases from J, the junction contained 5 bases not matched to a gene. The CDR3 length is 11 residues. CDR3 bases: TGTGCCAGCAGTTCGGGGGGAGGCAAGTTCTTC. Residues: CASSSGGGKFF.

V and J are TRBV14 and TRBJ1-1; D unclear. The V end was cut by 0 bases, the J end by 2 bases, with 13 bases between. The CDR3 contains 16 residues. Germline V CDR1 and CDR2: SGHDN, FVKESK. In DNA, the CDR3 is TGTGCCAGCAGCCAAGATTGGGGTCGGGTTAACACTGAAGCTTTCTTT. Translated: CASSQDWGRVNTEAFF. Variable domain in full (rest from reference TRBV14 and TRBJ1-1): EAGVTQFPSHSVIEKGQTVTLRCDPISGHDNLYWYRRVMGKEIKFLLHFVKESKQDESGMPNNRFLAERTGGTYSTLKVQPAELEDSGVYFCASSQDWGRVNTEAFFGQGTRLTVV.

The chain joins TRBV6-5 to TRBJ2-5; 10 bases are shared with TRBD2. The germline V gene encodes CDR1 MNHEY and CDR2 SVGAGI. The CDR3 is 14 residues long. V lost 6 bases and J lost 3; bases outside the gene matches: 4. In DNA, the CDR3 is TGTGCCAGCAGGATCGGACTAGCGGAAGAGACCCAGTACTTC. Protein sequence: CASRIGLAEETQYF.

The V call is TRBV24-1, the J call TRBJ2-2; D gene unclear. Looked up from germline, CDR1 is KGHDR and CDR2 is SFDVKD. The CDR3 contains 15 residues. Deletions cut 1 base from V and 0 bases from J, with 5 bases between. The CDR3 DNA sequence: TGTGCCACCAGTGATTTACGGACGAACACCGGGGAGCTGTTTTTT. It specifies CATSDLRTNTGELFF.

V and J are TRBV27 and TRBJ1-2; 9 bases map to TRBD1. Per the germline V gene, CDR1 is MNHEY and CDR2 is SMNVEV (reference sequence). This CDR3 region has 13 residues. J lost 6 bases, V lost 6 bases, and 5 bases had no gene match. CDR3 loop: CASRGQGSNGYTF. DNA of the CDR3: TGTGCCAGCAGAGGACAGGGGTCGAATGGCTACACCTTC.

The CDR3 DNA sequence: TGCAGTGCTAGGAGCGACTATGGCTACACCTTC. It codes for CSARSDYGYTF. The chain is built from TRBV20-1 and TRBJ1-2; D uncertain. The CDR3 totals 11 residues. Germline V gene data show CDR1 as DFQATT and CDR2 as SNEGSKA (reference sequence). The V end was cut by 3 bases, the J end by 3 bases, with 5 bases between.

The rearrangement uses TRBV3-1 (or the pseudogene TRBV3-2) and TRBJ2-7; TRBD1 agrees at 7 bases. Germline CDR1 reads LGHDT; CDR2 reads YNNKEL (reference sequence). The CDR3 is 15 amino acids. V gave up 0 bases and J gave up 2 bases; unmatched junction bases: 4. Here the CDR3 reads CASSQDGTAPYEQYF. The CDR3 DNA is TGTGCCAGCAGCCAAGATGGGACAGCCCCCTACGAGCAGTACTTC.

The chain is built from TRBV7-3 and TRBJ2-7, with D perhaps TRBD1 (7 bases). V lost 5 bases, J lost 2 bases, and 22 bases lay in between. The CDR3 sequence is 17 residues long. From germline, CDR1 is SGHTA and CDR2 FQGTGA. The CDR3 loop is CASSLSGAGGIPYEQYF. The CDR3 DNA is TGTGCCAGCAGCCTGTCGGGGGCAGGGGGTATCCCCTACGAGCAGTACTTC.

The chain is built from TRBV28 and TRBJ2-1, with unresolved D. V lost 7 bases and J 0 bases, leaving 13 bases between the germline ends. Germline values: CDR1 MDHEN, CDR2 SYDVKM. This CDR3 region has 15 residues. CDR3: CASTPSPSSYNEQFF. The CDR3 coding sequence is TGTGCCAGCACCCCGTCACCGAGCTCCTACAATGAGCAGTTCTTC. Drawing the rest from reference TRBV28 and TRBJ2-1, the complete variable domain is DVKVTQSSRYLVKRTGEKVFLECVQDMDHENMFWYRQDPGLGLRLIYFSYDVKMKEKGDIPEGYSVSREKKERFSLILESASTNQTSMYLCASTPSPSSYNEQFFGPGTRLTVL.

The chain employs TRBV5-1 and TRBJ2-7, with D maybe TRBD2 (6 bases). Germline CDR1 and CDR2: SGHRS and YFSETQ. The CDR3 is made up of 13 amino acids. V shed 1 base and J shed 3 bases, with 8 bases lying between them. The CDR3 DNA reads as TGCGCCAGCAGCTTGACGGGGGACTACGAGCAGTACTTC. Its protein is CASSLTGDYEQYF.

This chain links TRBV7-2 with TRBJ1-2, with 7 nucleotides matching TRBD1. This CDR3 has 16 residues. Germline-derived CDR1 and CDR2 are SGHTA and FQGNSA. The junction had 12 bases not matched to a gene; V was cut back by 3 bases and J by 5 bases. The CDR3 nucleotides read TGTGCCAGCAGCTTCTCTTTGGGACAGAACTTATATGGCTACACCTTC. Its protein is CASSFSLGQNLYGYTF.

The chain has TRBV16 and TRBJ1-5; 7 bases are a match to TRBD1. Looked up from germline, CDR1 is KGHSY and CDR2 is FQNENV. Germline trimming cut 0 bases from V and 5 bases from J; bases unmatched to any gene: 4. The CDR3 has 15 residues. CDR3 nucleotide sequence: TGTGCCAGCAGCCAATCGAGGGGGCGACATCAGCCCCAGCATTTT. Its translation is CASSQSRGRHQPQHF.

The J gene is TRBJ2-1, the V gene TRBV11-3; no firm D call. V shed 5 bases and J shed 10 bases, with 12 bases lying between them. The CDR3 totals 12 residues. Germline-derived CDR1 and CDR2 are SGHNT and YENEEA. The CDR3, as DNA: TGTGCCAGCAGCCAGGATCGGTCGGAGCAGTTCTTC. Translation: CASSQDRSEQFF.

The V call is TRBV5-4, the J call TRBJ1-6; D is undetermined. Germline values: CDR1 SGHNT, CDR2 YYREEE (reference sequence). The CDR3 consists of 14 residues. V dropped 0 bases and J dropped 7 bases, with 8 bases sitting between them. The DNA for the CDR3 is TGTGCCAGCAGCTTGGGTCTCGGAAATTCACCCCTCCACTTT. Protein: CASSLGLGNSPLHF.

The rearrangement joins TRBV5-4 to TRBJ2-5, with 9 bases fitting TRBD2. V was clipped by 4 bases and J by 4 bases; unmatched bases: 5. The CDR3 spans 14 residues. The V gene's germline CDR1 is SGHNT and CDR2 YYREEE (reference sequence). CDR3 protein: CASSPGLAIETQYF. Written as DNA, the CDR3 is TGTGCCAGCAGCCCGGGACTAGCTATAGAGACCCAGTACTTC. The full variable domain, its missing parts supplied by reference TRBV5-4 and TRBJ2-5, is ETGVTQSPTHLIKTRGQQVTLRCSSQSGHNTVSWYQQALGQGPQFIFQYYREEENGRGNFPPRFSGLQFPNYSSELNVNALELDDSALYLCASSPGLAIETQYFGPGTRLLVL.

This chain links TRBV30 with TRBJ1-4, with TRBD1 matching 9 bases. The length of the CDR3 is 13 residues. The germline gives CDR1 GTSNPN, CDR2 SVGIG (reference sequence). V lost 4 bases to trimming and J lost 8 bases; unmatched junction nucleotides: 5. CDR3 loop: CAWNYRGHEKLFF. In DNA form, the CDR3 reads TGTGCCTGGAATTACAGGGGGCACGAAAAACTGTTTTTT.

This chain joins TRBV4-1 and TRBJ2-1; D not resolved. The V gene's germline CDR1 is MGHRA and CDR2 YSYEKL. V was clipped by 6 bases and J by 3 bases, with 6 bases between them. This CDR3 contains 12 residues. The chain's CDR3 is CASRTDYNEQFF. The DNA for the CDR3 is TGCGCCAGCAGGACCGACTACAATGAGCAGTTCTTC.

V is TRBV6-1 and J is TRBJ2-7, with D possibly matching TRBD1 (6 bases). Germline V gene data show CDR1 as MNHNS and CDR2 as SASEGT. This CDR3 is 15 amino acids long. Between the trimmed V and J ends, which lost 1 base and 2 bases, there was a span of 12 bases. CDR3 region: CASSEGDTNPYEQYF. In DNA form, the CDR3 reads TGTGCCAGCAGTGAAGGGGACACCAACCCCTACGAGCAGTACTTC.

The rearrangement uses TRBV4-1 and TRBJ1-1; 10 bases are shared with TRBD1. The CDR3 spans 16 residues. Germline V gives CDR1 MGHRA, CDR2 YSYEKL. The ends lost 0 bases at V and 3 bases at J; junction bases unmatched: 4. CDR3 protein: CASSQEGQGRDTEAFF. CDR3 in DNA: TGCGCCAGCAGCCAAGAGGGACAGGGGCGCGACACTGAAGCTTTCTTT.